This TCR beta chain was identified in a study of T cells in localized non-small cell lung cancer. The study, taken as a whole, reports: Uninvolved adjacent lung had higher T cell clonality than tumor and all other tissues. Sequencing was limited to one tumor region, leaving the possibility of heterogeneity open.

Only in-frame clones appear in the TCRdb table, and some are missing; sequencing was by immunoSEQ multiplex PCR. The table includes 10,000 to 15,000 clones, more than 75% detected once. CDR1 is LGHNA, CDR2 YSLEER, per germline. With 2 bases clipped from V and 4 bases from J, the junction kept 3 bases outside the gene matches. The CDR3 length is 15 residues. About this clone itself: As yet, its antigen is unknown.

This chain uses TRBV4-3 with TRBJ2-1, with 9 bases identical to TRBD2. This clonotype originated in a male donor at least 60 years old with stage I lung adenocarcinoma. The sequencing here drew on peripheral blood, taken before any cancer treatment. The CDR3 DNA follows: TGCGCCAGCAGCCAACTAGCGGGGACGTACAATGAGCAGTTCTTC. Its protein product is CASSQLAGTYNEQFF.